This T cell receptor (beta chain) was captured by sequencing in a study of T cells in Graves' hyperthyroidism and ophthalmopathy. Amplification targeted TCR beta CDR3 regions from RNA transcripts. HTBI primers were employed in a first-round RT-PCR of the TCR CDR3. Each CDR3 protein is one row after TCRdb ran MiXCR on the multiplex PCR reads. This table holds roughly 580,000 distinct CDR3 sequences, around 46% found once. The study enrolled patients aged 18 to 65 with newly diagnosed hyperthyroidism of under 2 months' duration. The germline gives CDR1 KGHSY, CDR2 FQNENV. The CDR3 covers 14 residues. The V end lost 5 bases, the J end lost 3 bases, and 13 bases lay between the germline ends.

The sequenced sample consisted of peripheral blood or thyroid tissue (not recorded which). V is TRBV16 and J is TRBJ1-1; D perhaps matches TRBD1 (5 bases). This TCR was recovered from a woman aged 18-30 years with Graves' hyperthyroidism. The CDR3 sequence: CASSSLTDDTEAFF. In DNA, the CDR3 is TGTGCCAGCAGCTCACTGACAGACGACACTGAAGCTTTCTTT. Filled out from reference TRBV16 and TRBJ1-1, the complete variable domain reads GEEVAQTPKHLVRGEGQKAKLYCAPIKGHSYVFWYQQVLKNEFKFLISFQNENVFDETGMPKERFSAKCLPNSPCSLEIQATKLEDSAVYFCASSSLTDDTEAFFGQGTRLTVV.